This T cell receptor (beta chain) was captured in a study of beta chain features in type 1 diabetes. Study-wide results and limits: Any role of HLA type in TCRB rearrangement remained unresolved here. All four CD4+ subsets of Type 1 diabetes patients contained TCRB CDR3s that were moderately but significantly shorter.

From germline, CDR1 is SGHAT and CDR2 FQNNGV. The CDR3 is 14 residues long. Trimming shortened V by 5 bases and J by 1 base, and 10 bases separated the two germline ends. This clone turned up a few times. The antigen is undetermined. Sequencing targeted expressed TCRB transcripts, as all isolated RNA had been reverse transcribed. Average reads for naive, central memory and regulatory T cell samples were about 3.57 million. Only in-frame clones appear in the TCRdb table, and some are missing; sequencing was by immunoSEQ multiplex PCR. The sample includes about 170,000 clones, 7.5% to 8.5% seen only once; the top ten take roughly 0.5%.

This clonotype was sampled from a man between 18 and 29 years old with type 1 diabetes. V is TRBV11-2 and J is TRBJ2-3, with D possibly being TRBD1 (5 bases). Sequenced input: central memory CD4+ T cells from blood. Here the CDR3 DNA reads TGTGCCAGCAGCCTCGTACAGGGCACAGATACGCAGTATTTT. Translated, it gives CASSLVQGTDTQYF.